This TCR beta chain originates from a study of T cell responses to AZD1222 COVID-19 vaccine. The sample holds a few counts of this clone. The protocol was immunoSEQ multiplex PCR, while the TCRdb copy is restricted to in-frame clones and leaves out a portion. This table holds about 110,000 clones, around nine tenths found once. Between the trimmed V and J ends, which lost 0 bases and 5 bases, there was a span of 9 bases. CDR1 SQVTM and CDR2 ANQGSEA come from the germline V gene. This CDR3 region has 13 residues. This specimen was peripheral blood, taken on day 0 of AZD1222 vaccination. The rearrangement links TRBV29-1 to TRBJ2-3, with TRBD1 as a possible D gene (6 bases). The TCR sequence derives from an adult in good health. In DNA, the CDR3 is TGCAGCGTTGAAGAGCCCAGGGGAGATACGCAGTATTTT. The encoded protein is CSVEEPRGDTQYF.